A selection of T cell receptor beta chains follows, all from one sample in a study of PD-L1 blockade in urothelial cancer. The data were produced by immunoSEQ multiplex PCR, yet TCRdb's version contains in-frame clones alone and is incomplete. The data hold roughly 77,000 clones, with over 80% observed a single time. The source was PBMCs, collected around atezolizumab (anti-PD-L1) treatment. The origin of the receptors is a woman in her seventies with urothelial cancer. The CDR3 runs from the conserved cysteine through the conserved F or W. D genes are given only for firm matches. Rows give clone size only sometimes, using once, few, many, or a class for an expanded clone.

J	V	D	size	DNA	CDR3
TRBJ2-7	TRBV4-2	TRBD2	NA	TGTGCCAGCAGCCAAGGCCCAGCCATTCTAGCGGGAGGCGAGCAGTACTTC	CASSQGPAILAGGEQYF
TRBJ1-2	TRBV5-1	NA	NA	TGCGCCAGCAGCTTGGGATCGGCAGGGTATAATGGCTACACCTTC	CASSLGSAGYNGYTF
TRBJ2-1	TRBV7-3	TRBD2	NA	TGTGCCAGCAGCTTAAGGAAGACTAGCGGGGGGTACAATGAGCAGTTCTTC	CASSLRKTSGGYNEQFF
TRBJ1-5	TRBV9	NA	once	TGTGCCAGCAGCGTAGAGGGGTATGGGCCCCAGCATTTT	CASSVEGYGPQHF
TRBJ1-3	TRBV10-1	NA	once	TGCGCCACTTCCCGGGACATCTCTGGAAACACCATATATTTT	CATSRDISGNTIYF
TRBJ2-7	TRBV6-6	TRBD2	NA	TGTGCCAGCAACCAGGGACTAGCGCCGGCCTACGAGCAGTACTTC	CASNQGLAPAYEQYF
TRBJ1-5	TRBV2	NA	few	TGTGCCGGCAACAGGGCCCCAAATCAGCCCCAGCATTTT	CAGNRAPNQPQHF
TRBJ1-1	TRBV5-4	TRBD1	once	TGTGCCAGCAGCCCGGGACAGGAGAACACTGAAGCTTTCTTT	CASSPGQENTEAFF
TRBJ1-1	TRBV28	TRBD1	NA	TGTGCCAGCAGTTTACCAGACAGGGTGGGCACTGAAGCTTTCTTT	CASSLPDRVGTEAFF
TRBJ1-2	TRBV6-5	TRBD1	few	TGTGCCACCACAGGGACAGACCGAGACTATGGCTACACCTTC	CATTGTDRDYGYTF
TRBJ1-6	TRBV25-1	NA	NA	TGTGCCAGCAGTGAATATTGGAGTTCGGGGAATTCACCCCTCCACTTT	CASSEYWSSGNSPLHF
TRBJ1-5	TRBV10-2	NA	NA	TGCGCCAGCAGAGCAGGGATTTTTAGCAATCAGCCCCAGCATTTT	CASRAGIFSNQPQHF
TRBJ1-1	TRBV27	NA	NA	TGTGCCAGCAGTGTACAGGGAAATAGTCCTGAAGCTTTCTTT	CASSVQGNSPEAFF
TRBJ2-1	TRBV19	TRBD2	NA	TGTGCCAGTAAAGCAAGGACTAGCGGGGGGTACAATGAGCAGTTCTTC	CASKARTSGGYNEQFF
TRBJ2-7	TRBV19	TRBD1	once	TGTGCCAGTAGTGTTCCGGGACAGGGTTCCTACGAGCAGTACTTC	CASSVPGQGSYEQYF
TRBJ2-5	TRBV5-1	TRBD2	NA	TGCGCCAGCAGCTTTTCTAGCGGGAAAGAGACCCAGTACTTC	CASSFSSGKETQYF
TRBJ2-6	TRBV9	TRBD1	NA	TGTGCCAGCAGCGCACGGGACAGGGCTGGGGCCAACGTCCTGACTTTC	CASSARDRAGANVLTF
TRBJ2-3	TRBV4-1	NA	NA	TGCGCCAGCAGCCAACAATTGACAGCCAGATCCACAGATACGCAGTATTTT	CASSQQLTARSTDTQYF
TRBJ1-2	TRBV18	NA	NA	TGTGCCAGCTCACCAGGGAGGGACGGGCTCTATGGCTACACCTTC	CASSPGRDGLYGYTF
TRBJ2-3	TRBV7-2	NA	NA	TGTGCCAGCAGCTTTGGCGGTTATAGCACAGATACGCAGTATTTT	CASSFGGYSTDTQYF